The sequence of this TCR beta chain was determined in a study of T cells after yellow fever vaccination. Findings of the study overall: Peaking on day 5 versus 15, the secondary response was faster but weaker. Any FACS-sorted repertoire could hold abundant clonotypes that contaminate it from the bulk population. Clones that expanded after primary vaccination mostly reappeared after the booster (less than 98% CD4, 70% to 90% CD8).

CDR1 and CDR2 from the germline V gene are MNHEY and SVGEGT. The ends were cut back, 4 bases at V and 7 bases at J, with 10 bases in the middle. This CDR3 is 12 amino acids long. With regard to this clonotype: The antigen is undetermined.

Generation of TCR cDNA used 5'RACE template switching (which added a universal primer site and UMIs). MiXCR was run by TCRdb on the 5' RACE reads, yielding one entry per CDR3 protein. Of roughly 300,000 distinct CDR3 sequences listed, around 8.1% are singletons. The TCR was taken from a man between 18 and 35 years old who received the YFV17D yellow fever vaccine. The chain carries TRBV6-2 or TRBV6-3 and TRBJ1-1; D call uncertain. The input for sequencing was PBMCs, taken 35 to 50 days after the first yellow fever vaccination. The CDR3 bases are TGTGCCAGCAGTTCTTTCGCGGGTGAAGCTTTCTTT. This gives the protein CASSSFAGEAFF.